These T cell receptor beta chains were read from a single sample in a study of blood T cell repertoires in COVID-19. Profiling relied on immunoSEQ multiplex PCR, and the TCRdb table lists in-frame clones only, not all of them. The sample has approximately 150,000 clones; around 81% are singletons. Sequenced input: peripheral blood. The receptor source for this set is a woman older than 75 with COVID-19, enrolled during active disease. Both conserved end residues are part of each CDR3. A D gene is named only where the DNA matches it firmly. For some rows the clone size is stated as once, few or many, or as a class when expanded; others skip it.

V gene	D gene	J gene	clone size	CDR3 DNA	CDR3 protein
TRBV25-1	TRBD1	TRBJ1-1	NA	TGTGCCAGCAGCCAGACAGGGGTGAACACTGAAGCTTTCTTT	CASSQTGVNTEAFF
TRBV11-3	NA	TRBJ1-3	NA	TGTGCCAGCAGCCCAGGACTGGGAAACACCATATATTTT	CASSPGLGNTIYF
TRBV6-5	NA	TRBJ1-5	NA	TGTGCCAGCAGCCCGTCAGGGGAGGGACAGCCCCAGCATTTT	CASSPSGEGQPQHF
TRBV6-6	TRBD1	TRBJ1-2	few	TGTGCCAGCAGCCCTTCGGGACAGACCTTTCCTTTTCTCACCTTC	CASSPSGQTFPFLTF
TRBV5-1	TRBD1	TRBJ1-6	NA	TGCGCCAGCAGCTTGGCTCTCGGACAGGGGAATAATTCACCCCTCCACTTT	CASSLALGQGNNSPLHF
TRBV27	NA	TRBJ2-6	NA	TGTGCCAGCAGCCGGTTCCGTCCAGGGGCCAACGTCCTGACTTTC	CASSRFRPGANVLTF
TRBV19	NA	TRBJ2-7	once	TGTGCCAGTAGTCTTCGGCTGGGTAGCGCCTACGAGCAGTACTTC	CASSLRLGSAYEQYF
TRBV6-5	NA	TRBJ1-2	NA	TGTGCCAGCACATGGGGGCCCCGCCAAGGCTACACCTTC	CASTWGPRQGYTF
TRBV5-4	TRBD2	TRBJ2-1	NA	TGTGCCAGCAGCAAAAGACTAGCGGGAGGGTCCGATGAGCAGTTCTTC	CASSKRLAGGSDEQFF
TRBV2	TRBD1	TRBJ2-5	NA	TGTGCCAGCGGGTTGGGGCAGGGGGAAGAGACCCAGTACTTC	CASGLGQGEETQYF
TRBV3-1/TRBV3-2	NA	TRBJ2-4	NA	TGTGCCAGCAGCCAAGGGCTGACAGGGAGGAACATTCAGTACTTC	CASSQGLTGRNIQYF
TRBV6-1	TRBD2	TRBJ2-1	NA	TGTGCCAGCAGTGCCCCCGTCCCGACTAGCGGGAGACGAGATGAGCAGTTCTTC	CASSAPVPTSGRRDEQFF
TRBV6-5	TRBD1	TRBJ2-5	NA	TGTGCCAGCAGGGGGACAGGGGCTGAGACCCAGTACTTC	CASRGTGAETQYF
TRBV12-3/TRBV12-4	NA	TRBJ2-1	NA	TGTGCCAGCAGTTTAACTAGACGGGGTGAGCAGTTCTTC	CASSLTRRGEQFF
TRBV3-1/TRBV3-2	TRBD2	TRBJ2-1	once	TGTGCCAGCAGCCAAGTCCTAGCGGGGGTCTCCTACAATGAGCAGTTCTTC	CASSQVLAGVSYNEQFF